This T cell receptor (beta chain) came from a study of blood T cell repertoires in COVID-19. The wider study: COVID-19 samples from acute and convalescent phases originated in the United States, Italy and Spain.

This CDR3 region has 14 residues. Germline loops: CDR1 MNHEY, CDR2 SMNVEV (reference sequence). V lost 8 bases to trimming and J lost 0 bases, with 13 bases between them. Generated by immunoSEQ multiplex PCR, the TCRdb table keeps only in-frame clones and is missing some. The sample includes about 280,000 clones, just under 90% seen only once; the top ten take approximately 2%. Participants, roughly 18 to 90 years old, spanned around 25 US areas. The V gene is TRBV27, the J gene TRBJ1-1; the D gene is possibly TRBD1 (6 bases). The clonotype was recovered from a woman in her sixties who had recovered from COVID-19. The sample consisted of PBMCs or T cells enriched from blood (not recorded which). The CDR3: CASSVGGVNTEAFF. CDR3 DNA: TGTGCCAGCTCGGTAGGGGGGGTGAACACTGAAGCTTTCTTT.